This T cell receptor (beta chain) was identified in a study of cytomegalovirus exposure and HLA in healthy donors. A word on this clone: No antigen is known for it.

Whole-study results and caveats: There was a cluster of highly shared sequence variants that was likely a sequencing artifact. Analysis was performed later, and it showed HLA-associated TCR beta chains to be more clonally expanded than equally common others. Altogether, 160 or so TCR beta chains were recorded as cytomegalovirus-associated. Among TCR sequences, most were rare, though some public TCRs appeared in many donors.

60 Vbeta and 13 Jbeta primers were used in PCR. Some clones are missing from TCRdb's copy, which holds only in-frame ones; the method was immunoSEQ multiplex PCR. This sample carries about 130,000 clones, around 74% of them seen once, and the ten largest clones take roughly 4%. CDR1 is SQVTM and CDR2 is ANQGSEA in the germline V gene. The length of the CDR3 is 12 residues. The V end lost 0 bases, the J end lost 7 bases, and 9 bases lay between the germline ends. Sequences were obtained from PBMCs. V gene TRBV29-1 combines with J gene TRBJ2-5; no definite D call. This TCR was sampled from a man between 18 and 29 years old in good health and CMV-seropositive. The CDR3 loop is CSVEEGSWTQYF. Written as DNA, the CDR3 is TGCAGCGTTGAAGAGGGCTCATGGACCCAGTACTTC.